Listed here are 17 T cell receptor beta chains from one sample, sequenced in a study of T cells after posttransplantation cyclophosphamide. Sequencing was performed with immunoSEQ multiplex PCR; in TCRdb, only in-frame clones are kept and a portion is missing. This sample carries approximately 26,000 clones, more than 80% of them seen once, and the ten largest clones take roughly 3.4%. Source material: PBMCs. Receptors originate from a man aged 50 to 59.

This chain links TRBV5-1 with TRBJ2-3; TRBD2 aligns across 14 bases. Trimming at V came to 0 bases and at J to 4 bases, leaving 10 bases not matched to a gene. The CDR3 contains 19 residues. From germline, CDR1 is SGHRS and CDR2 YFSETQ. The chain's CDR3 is CASSLGLAGGSNWADTQYF. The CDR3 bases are TGCGCCAGCAGCTTGGGACTAGCGGGAGGGTCTAATTGGGCAGATACGCAGTATTTT.

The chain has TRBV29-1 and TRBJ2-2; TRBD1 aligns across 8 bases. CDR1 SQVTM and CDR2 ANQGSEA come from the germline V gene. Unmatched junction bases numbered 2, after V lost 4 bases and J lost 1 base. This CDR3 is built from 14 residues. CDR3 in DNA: TGCAGCGTTGCCGGGACAGGGAACACCGGGGAGCTGTTTTTT. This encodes CSVAGTGNTGELFF.

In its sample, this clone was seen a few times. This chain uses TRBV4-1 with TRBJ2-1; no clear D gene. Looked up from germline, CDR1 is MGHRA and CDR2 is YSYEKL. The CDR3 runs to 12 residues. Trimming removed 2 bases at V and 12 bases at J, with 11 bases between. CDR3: CASSQTTERQFF. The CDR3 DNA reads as TGCGCCAGCAGCCAAACGACCGAGCGGCAGTTCTTC.

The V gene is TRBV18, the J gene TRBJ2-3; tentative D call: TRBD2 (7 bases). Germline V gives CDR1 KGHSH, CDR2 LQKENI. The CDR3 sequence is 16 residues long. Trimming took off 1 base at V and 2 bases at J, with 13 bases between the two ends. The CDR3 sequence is CASSPQWGGLTDTQYF. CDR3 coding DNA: TGTGCCAGCTCACCACAATGGGGGGGCCTCACAGATACGCAGTATTTT.

The CDR3 region is CAWSPGQGPQHF. The CDR3 DNA follows: TGTGCCTGGAGCCCGGGACAAGGGCCCCAGCATTTT. The chain has TRBV30 and TRBJ1-5; D possibly corresponds to TRBD1 (6 bases). CDR1 GTSNPN and CDR2 SVGIG come from the germline V gene (reference sequence). With 3 bases removed from V and 9 bases from J, the gap between germline ends came to 12 bases. This CDR3 is built from 12 residues.

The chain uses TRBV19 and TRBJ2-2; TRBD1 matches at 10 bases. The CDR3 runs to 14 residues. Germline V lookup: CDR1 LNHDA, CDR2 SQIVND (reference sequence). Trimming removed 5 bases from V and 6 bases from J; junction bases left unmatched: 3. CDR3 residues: CASSADRGSGELFF. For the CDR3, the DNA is TGTGCCAGTAGTGCGGACAGGGGGTCCGGGGAGCTGTTTTTT.

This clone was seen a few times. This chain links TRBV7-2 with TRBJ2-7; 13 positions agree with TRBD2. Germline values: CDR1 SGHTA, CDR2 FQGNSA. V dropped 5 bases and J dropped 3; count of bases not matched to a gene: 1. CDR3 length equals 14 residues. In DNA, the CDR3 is TGTGCCAGCAGCCGGACTAGCGGGGGCTACGAGCAGTACTTC. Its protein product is CASSRTSGGYEQYF.

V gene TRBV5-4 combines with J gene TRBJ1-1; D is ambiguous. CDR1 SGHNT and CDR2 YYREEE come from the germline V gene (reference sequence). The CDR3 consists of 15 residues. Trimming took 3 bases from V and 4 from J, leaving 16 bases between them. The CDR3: CASSSPPGKGTEAFF. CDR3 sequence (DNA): TGTGCCAGCAGCTCACCCCCGGGGAAGGGCACTGAAGCTTTCTTT. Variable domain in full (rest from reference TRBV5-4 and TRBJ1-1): ETGVTQSPTHLIKTRGQQVTLRCSSQSGHNTVSWYQQALGQGPQFIFQYYREEENGRGNFPPRFSGLQFPNYSSELNVNALELDDSALYLCASSSPPGKGTEAFFGQGTRLTVV.

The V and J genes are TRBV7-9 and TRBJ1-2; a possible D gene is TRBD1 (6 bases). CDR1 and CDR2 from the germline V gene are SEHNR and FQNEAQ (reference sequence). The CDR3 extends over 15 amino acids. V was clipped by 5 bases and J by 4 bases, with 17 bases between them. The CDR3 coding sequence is TGTGCCAGCAGCGGTAACAGGGAGCTGAGCTATGGCTACACCTTC. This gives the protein CASSGNRELSYGYTF.

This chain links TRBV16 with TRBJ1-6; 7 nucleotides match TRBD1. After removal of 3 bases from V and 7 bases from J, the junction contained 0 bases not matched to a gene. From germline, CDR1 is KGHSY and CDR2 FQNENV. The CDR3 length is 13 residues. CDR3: CASSQTGNSPLHF. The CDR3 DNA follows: TGTGCCAGCAGCCAGACAGGGAATTCACCCCTCCACTTT.

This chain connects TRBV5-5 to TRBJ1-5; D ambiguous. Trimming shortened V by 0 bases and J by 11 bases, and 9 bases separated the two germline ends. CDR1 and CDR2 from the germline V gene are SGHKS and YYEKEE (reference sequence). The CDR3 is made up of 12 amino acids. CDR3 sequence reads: CASSLEGGAQHF. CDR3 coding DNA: TGTGCCAGCAGCTTGGAAGGCGGAGCCCAGCATTTT. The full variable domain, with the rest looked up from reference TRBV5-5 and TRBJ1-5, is DAGVTQSPTHLIKTRGQQVTLRCSPISGHKSVSWYQQVLGQGPQFIFQYYEKEERGRGNFPDRFSARQFPNYSSELNVNALLLGDSALYLCASSLEGGAQHFGDGTRLSIL.

CDR3 DNA sequence: TGCGCCAGCAGCTCGGCACCGGGACACCCAGCTTCAGCTGGGGCCAACGTCCTGACTTTC. As protein: CASSSAPGHPASAGANVLTF. V is TRBV5-1 and J is TRBJ2-6; maybe TRBD1 (6 bases). The germline CDR1 and CDR2 sequences are SGHRS and YFSETQ. V was shortened by 3 bases and J by 2 bases, with 24 bases between the two germline ends. The CDR3 is 20 residues long.

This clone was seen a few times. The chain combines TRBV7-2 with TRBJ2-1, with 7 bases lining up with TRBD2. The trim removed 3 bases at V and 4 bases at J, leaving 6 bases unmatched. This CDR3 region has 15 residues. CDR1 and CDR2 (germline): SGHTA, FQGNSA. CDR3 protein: CASSFWAGEYNEQFF. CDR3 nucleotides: TGTGCCAGCAGCTTTTGGGCGGGGGAATACAATGAGCAGTTCTTC. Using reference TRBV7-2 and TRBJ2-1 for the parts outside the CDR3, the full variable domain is GAGVSQSPSNKVTEKGKDVELRCDPISGHTALYWYRQSLGQGLEFLIYFQGNSAPDKSGLPSDRFSAERTGGSVSTLTIQRTQQEDSAVYLCASSFWAGEYNEQFFGPGTRLTVL.

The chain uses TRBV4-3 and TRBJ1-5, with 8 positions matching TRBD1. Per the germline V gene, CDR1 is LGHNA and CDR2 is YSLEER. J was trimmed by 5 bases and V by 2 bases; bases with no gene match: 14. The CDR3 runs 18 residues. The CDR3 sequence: CASSQMFTRGQSDQPQHF. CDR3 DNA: TGCGCCAGCAGCCAAATGTTTACCAGGGGGCAGTCGGATCAGCCCCAGCATTTT.

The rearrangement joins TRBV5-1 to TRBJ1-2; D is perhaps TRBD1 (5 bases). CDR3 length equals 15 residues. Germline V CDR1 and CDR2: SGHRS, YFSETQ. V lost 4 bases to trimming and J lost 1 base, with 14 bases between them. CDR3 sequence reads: CASSTGHAVNYGYTF. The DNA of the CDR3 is TGCGCCAGCAGCACCGGACATGCGGTTAACTATGGCTACACCTTC.

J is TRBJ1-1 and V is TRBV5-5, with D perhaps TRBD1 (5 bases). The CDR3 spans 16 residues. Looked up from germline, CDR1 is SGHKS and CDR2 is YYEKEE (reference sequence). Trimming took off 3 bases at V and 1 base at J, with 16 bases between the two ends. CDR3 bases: TGTGCCAGCAGCTCCCAGGGTCCCCAGGCGAACACTGAAGCTTTCTTT. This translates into CASSSQGPQANTEAFF.

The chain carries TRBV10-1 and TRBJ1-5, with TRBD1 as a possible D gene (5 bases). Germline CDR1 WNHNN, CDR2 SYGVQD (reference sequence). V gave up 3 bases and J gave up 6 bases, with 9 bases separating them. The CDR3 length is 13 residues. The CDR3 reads CASSDGGGQPQHF. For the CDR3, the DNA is TGCGCCAGCAGTGACGGGGGGGGTCAGCCCCAGCATTTT.